This passage covers 11 T cell receptor beta chains from one sample sequenced in a study of T cells after yellow fever vaccination. TCRdb independently ran MiXCR on the 5' RACE reads; one entry per CDR3 protein. The table has over 300,000 distinct CDR3 sequences, approximately 4% seen once; the top ten hold approximately 23%. The sequences come from PBMCs, collected 5 days after the yellow fever booster vaccination. These receptors all come from a man aged 18 to 30 who received the YFV17D yellow fever vaccine.

This chain uses TRBV3-1 with TRBJ1-1; TRBD1 is a possible D gene (5 bases). In germline, CDR1 is LGHDT, CDR2 YNNKEL (reference sequence). Between the trimmed V and J ends, which lost 3 bases and 6 bases, there was a span of 17 bases. CDR3 length: 15 amino acids. CDR3 sequence: CASSHRIRVGSEAFF. DNA of the CDR3: TGTGCCAGCAGCCACAGAATCAGGGTGGGCTCTGAAGCTTTCTTT.

The chain uses TRBV11-1 and TRBJ2-3, with D unresolved. Per germline, CDR1 SGHAT and CDR2 FQDESV (reference sequence). V was trimmed by 5 bases and J by 0 bases, leaving 9 bases between them. The CDR3 totals 14 residues. The CDR3 DNA sequence: TGTGCCAGCAGCGGCCGAACTAGCACAGATACGCAGTATTTT. Translation: CASSGRTSTDTQYF.

This clonotype has a handful of counts. J is TRBJ2-7 and V is TRBV7-6, with D unclear. V dropped 2 bases and J dropped 5 bases, with 10 bases sitting between them. The CDR3 is made up of 13 amino acids. Germline V gene data show CDR1 as SGHVS and CDR2 as FNYEAQ. The CDR3 bases are TGTGCCAGCAGCTTACATCGGGTGAACGAGCAGTACTTC. It codes for CASSLHRVNEQYF.

This clonotype came up a few times. This chain joins TRBV29-1 and TRBJ1-2; D is perhaps TRBD1 (6 bases). Trimming took 1 base from V and 7 from J, leaving 10 bases between them. CDR3 length equals 12 residues. The germline V gene has CDR1 SQVTM and CDR2 ANQGSEA. In nucleotides, the CDR3 is TGCAGCGTTGAAGTGGGAGGGGGTGGCTACACCTTC. Protein sequence: CSVEVGGGGYTF.

V gene TRBV6-6 combines with J gene TRBJ2-1, with TRBD2 matching 15 bases. The CDR3 covers 17 residues. CDR1 and CDR2 (germline): MNHNY, SVGAGI (reference sequence). Trimming cost V 3 bases and J 4 bases; bases outside gene matches: 4. The CDR3 protein is CASSYVGTSGGYNEQFF. The CDR3 DNA is TGTGCCAGCAGTTATGTCGGGACTAGCGGGGGGTACAATGAGCAGTTCTTC.

This clonotype was found a few times. J is TRBJ1-4 and V is TRBV14; D ambiguous. V was clipped by 0 bases and J by 3 bases, with 11 bases between them. In germline, CDR1 is SGHDN, CDR2 FVKESK. CDR3 length: 16 amino acids. The CDR3 loop reads CASSQDSTAANEKLFF. CDR3 nucleotide sequence: TGTGCCAGCAGCCAAGATAGCACAGCTGCTAATGAAAAACTGTTTTTT.

This clonotype was counted ten times or more. The rearrangement links TRBV12-3 or TRBV12-4 to TRBJ2-3; D ambiguous. CDR3 length: 13 amino acids. Trimming removed 8 bases from V and 6 bases from J, with 15 bases in between. CDR3 sequence reads: CASRVHGSDTQYF. The CDR3 region has the DNA TGTGCCAGCCGCGTACATGGGTCCGATACGCAGTATTTT.

The chain uses TRBV12-3 or TRBV12-4 and TRBJ2-2; D is unresolved. The CDR3 has 13 amino acids. V was cut by 7 bases and J by 6 bases, with 12 bases left in between. The CDR3 spells CASNSMRAGELFF. CDR3 nucleotides: TGTGCCAGCAACTCCATGCGCGCCGGGGAGCTGTTTTTT.

This clonotype was recorded a few times. The gene calls are TRBV7-9 and TRBJ2-7; TRBD1 might be the D (6 bases). The V and J ends lost 6 bases and 0 bases respectively, with 18 bases between them. The CDR3 runs to 16 residues. The germline gives CDR1 SEHNR, CDR2 FQNEAQ (reference sequence). The CDR3 bases are TGTGCCAGCAGTTACGGGCCGGACAGTAACTCCTACGAGCAGTACGTC. Its protein is CASSYGPDSNSYEQYV.

The J gene is TRBJ1-3, the V gene TRBV23-1; 7 bases align to TRBD1. TRBV23-1 is recorded as an ORF, its role being uncertain. The CDR3 is made up of 18 amino acids. With V trimmed by 7 bases and J by 0 bases, 15 bases remained unmatched. The CDR3 region has the DNA TGCGCCAGCACTGGCCCGGGACAGCCTCAGTACTCTGGAAACACCATATATTTT. It is translated as CASTGPGQPQYSGNTIYF.

The J gene is TRBJ2-1, the V gene TRBV7-8; 11 nucleotides align to TRBD2. CDR1 is SGHVS and CDR2 is FQNEAQ in the germline V gene. The trim removed 2 bases at V and 10 bases at J, leaving 10 bases unmatched. The CDR3 loop spans 16 amino acids. In DNA, the CDR3 is TGTGCCAGCAGCTTAAGGGTAGCGGGGGGGCCTTGGGAGCAGTTCTTC. As protein: CASSLRVAGGPWEQFF. The full variable domain, completed using reference TRBV7-8 and TRBJ2-1, is GAGVSQSPRYKVAKRGQDVALRCDPISGHVSLFWYQQALGQGPEFLTYFQNEAQLDKSGLPSDRFFAERPEGSVSTLKIQRTQQEDSAVYLCASSLRVAGGPWEQFFGPGTRLTVL.